Below, 32 T cell receptor beta chains from the same sample are listed, as sequenced in a study of STAT3 mutations in large granular lymphocyte leukemia. Some clones are missing from TCRdb's copy, which holds only in-frame ones; the method was immunoSEQ multiplex PCR. The data contain roughly 17,000 clones, around 92% of them singletons. General study findings and limits: In T-cell large granular lymphocyte leukemia, about half of patients showed multiple immunodominant subclonotypes.

For these TCRs, the target antigens are not known. The sequencing input was peripheral blood mononuclear cells. These receptors all stem from a man between 60 and 75 years old with T-cell large granular lymphocyte leukemia. Some clones in this sample may be carry-over from other donors' samples.

This chain joins TRBV11-1 and TRBJ2-5; no reliable D call. CDR3 length: 14 residues. Germline CDR1 and CDR2: SGHAT and FQDESV (reference sequence). With 0 bases removed from V and 5 bases from J, the gap between germline ends came to 10 bases. CDR3 DNA: TGTGCCAGCAGCTTAGCGCGAGGATACGAGACCCAGTACTTC. It encodes CASSLARGYETQYF.

The V gene is TRBV5-1, the J gene TRBJ1-2; a weak D match, TRBD1 (6 bases). Trimming cost V 9 bases and J 2 bases, with 17 bases left between them. The germline V gene has CDR1 SGHRS and CDR2 YFSETQ. This CDR3 is built from 14 residues. CDR3 sequence reads: CATSPGTWNYGYTF. The CDR3 DNA reads TGCGCCACCTCTCCCGGGACATGGAACTATGGCTACACCTTC. Drawing the rest from reference TRBV5-1 and TRBJ1-2, the complete variable domain is KAGVTQTPRYLIKTRGQQVTLSCSPISGHRSVSWYQQTPGQGLQFLFEYFSETQRNKGNFPGRFSGRQFSNSRSEMNVSTLELGDSALYLCATSPGTWNYGYTFGSGTRLTVV.

The J gene is TRBJ2-2, the V gene TRBV9, with 9 nucleotides matching TRBD1. The CDR3 is 16 residues long. V gave up 4 bases and J gave up 3 bases; unmatched junction bases: 7. Germline CDR1 reads SGDLS; CDR2 reads YYNGEE. Written as DNA, the CDR3 is TGTGCCAGCAGCCCCCAAGGGACAGGGTACACCGGGGAGCTGTTTTTT. Translating it yields CASSPQGTGYTGELFF. The whole variable domain, remainder taken from reference TRBV9 and TRBJ2-2, is DSGVTQTPKHLITATGQRVTLRCSPRSGDLSVYWYQQSLDQGLQFLIQYYNGEERAKGNILERFSAQQFPDLHSELNLSSLELGDSALYFCASSPQGTGYTGELFFGEGSRLTVL.

For this clone: Germline and junction disagree at one end, which may indicate a read error. The genes are TRBV7-7 and TRBJ2-7, with TRBD2 matching over 8 bases. This CDR3 spans 14 amino acids. From germline, CDR1 is SSHAT and CDR2 FNYEAQ (reference sequence). CDR3 nucleotides: TGTGCTAGCAGCCCGGGGGGGTCGGTTGGCGAGCAGTACTTC. Translating it yields CASSPGGSVGEQYF.

This chain uses TRBV5-8 with TRBJ2-7; 8 bases line up with TRBD2. The CDR3 runs to 14 residues. The germline V gene encodes CDR1 SGHTS and CDR2 YDEGEE. The V segment lost 6 bases and the J segment 2 bases; nucleotides outside the gene matches: 7. CDR3 DNA: TGTGCCAGCAACCTCGGACTAGCAGCCTACGAGCAGTACTTC. It yields the protein CASNLGLAAYEQYF.

The chain joins TRBV5-6 to TRBJ1-1; D is possibly TRBD1 (5 bases). CDR1 and CDR2 (germline): SGHDT, YYEEEE. CDR3 length equals 16 residues. The ends were cut back, 0 bases at V and 5 bases at J, with 17 bases in the middle. CDR3 protein: CASSLVGGDLGTEAFF. CDR3 DNA sequence: TGTGCCAGCAGCTTGGTGGGGGGGGACCTAGGGACTGAAGCTTTCTTT. The whole variable domain, remainder taken from reference TRBV5-6 and TRBJ1-1, is DAGVTQSPTHLIKTRGQQVTLRCSPKSGHDTVSWYQQALGQGPQFIFQYYEEEERQRGNFPDRFSGHQFPNYSSELNVNALLLGDSALYLCASSLVGGDLGTEAFFGQGTRLTVV.

The rearrangement joins TRBV5-6 to TRBJ2-7; D may be TRBD1 (5 bases). Between the trimmed V and J ends, which lost 3 bases and 5 bases, there was a span of 12 bases. The CDR3 contains 13 residues. Germline values: CDR1 SGHDT, CDR2 YYEEEE. The CDR3 bases are TGTGCCAGCAGCTCCCCAGGGTACAACGAGCAGTACTTC. Protein: CASSSPGYNEQYF.

This chain connects TRBV4-2 to TRBJ2-7; 8 bases fit TRBD2. Germline CDR1 reads LGHNA; CDR2 reads YNFKEQ. This CDR3 has 15 amino acids. The junction had 4 bases not matched to a gene; V was cut back by 1 base and J by 2 bases. This chain's CDR3 is CASSQVPGGPYEQYF. CDR3 DNA: TGTGCCAGCAGCCAAGTTCCGGGAGGGCCCTACGAGCAGTACTTC.

The chain employs TRBV9 and TRBJ1-4; D is unresolved. Per the germline V gene, CDR1 is SGDLS and CDR2 is YYNGEE. This CDR3 has 17 amino acids. Deletions cut 0 bases from V and 8 bases from J, with 20 bases between. The CDR3 nucleotides are TGTGCCAGCAGCGTAGGTGGTTTCGAGGGAAGCGGGGAAAAACTGTTTTTT. It specifies CASSVGGFEGSGEKLFF.

The rearrangement links TRBV6-5 to TRBJ2-7; D call uncertain. V lost 5 bases and J lost 12, with 14 bases in between. CDR1 MNHEY and CDR2 SVGAGI come from the germline V gene. This CDR3 contains 11 residues. The CDR3 reads CASSKHEVRYF. The CDR3 region has the DNA TGTGCCAGCAGTAAGCATGAGGTCCGGTACTTC.

The genes are TRBV27 and TRBJ2-2; 7 positions match TRBD1. J gave up 5 bases and V 3 bases, and 0 bases lay outside the gene matches. Per the germline V gene, CDR1 is MNHEY and CDR2 is SMNVEV (reference sequence). The CDR3 has 13 residues. The CDR3 DNA follows: TGTGCCAGCAGTTTGACAGGGACCGGGGAGCTGTTTTTT. It encodes CASSLTGTGELFF.

The chain combines TRBV30 with TRBJ1-2, with D perhaps matching TRBD1 (5 bases). The CDR3 contains 12 residues. Germline assignment: CDR1 GTSNPN and CDR2 SVGIG (reference sequence). Trimming left V 8 bases short and J 4 bases short, with 14 bases between. The CDR3 sequence: CARDQRAYGYTF. CDR3 nucleotide sequence: TGTGCCCGGGACCAAAGGGCCTATGGCTACACCTTC.

This chain uses TRBV19 with TRBJ2-5; possible D gene TRBD2, 5 bases. V was cut by 3 bases and J by 1 base, with 12 bases left in between. The CDR3 contains 15 residues. Germline V CDR1 and CDR2: LNHDA, SQIVND (reference sequence). The CDR3 protein is CASSIDGRAQETQYF. CDR3 in DNA: TGTGCCAGTAGTATCGATGGGAGAGCCCAAGAGACCCAGTACTTC. The whole variable domain, remainder taken from reference TRBV19 and TRBJ2-5, is DGGITQSPKYLFRKEGQNVTLSCEQNLNHDAMYWYRQDPGQGLRLIYYSQIVNDFQKGDIAEGYSVSREKKESFPLTVTSAQKNPTAFYLCASSIDGRAQETQYFGPGTRLLVL.

A word on this clone: The sample holds other DNA sequences that translate to the same CDR3. Here the CDR3 DNA reads TGTGCCAGCTCAGACAGGGCGAACACTGAAGCTTTCTTT. Protein: CASSDRANTEAFF. V and J are TRBV18 and TRBJ1-1, with TRBD1 matching over 7 bases. CDR3 length: 13 amino acids. V lost 5 bases to trimming and J lost 1 base; unmatched junction nucleotides: 1. Germline CDR1 is KGHSH and CDR2 is LQKENI.

The chain has TRBV7-6 and TRBJ1-3; TRBD1 is a possible D gene (5 bases). Trimming stripped 1 base from V and 8 bases from J, with 9 bases between. The CDR3 totals 13 residues. Per germline, CDR1 SGHVS and CDR2 FNYEAQ. The CDR3 DNA follows: TGTGCCAGCAGCTTAGGACAGATGGACACCATATATTTT. Translating gives CASSLGQMDTIYF.

The chain uses TRBV30 and TRBJ1-4; D is unclear. The CDR3 contains 13 residues. The V gene lost 7 bases and the J gene lost 5 bases, with 14 bases spanning the gap. In germline, CDR1 is GTSNPN, CDR2 SVGIG (reference sequence). The DNA for the CDR3 is TGTGCCTCCTCACCGGGCCAGAATGAAAAACTGTTTTTT. Encoded protein: CASSPGQNEKLFF.

The chain uses TRBV11-3 and TRBJ2-7, with 7 bases lining up with TRBD1. This CDR3 has 14 residues. CDR1 and CDR2 (germline): SGHNT, YENEEA. V shed 5 bases, J shed 0 bases, and the junction held 4 bases outside the gene matches. The CDR3 nucleotides read TGTGCCAGCAGCCTGGGACAGAGCTCCTACGAGCAGTACTTC. This codes for CASSLGQSSYEQYF.

The V gene is TRBV5-1, the J gene TRBJ2-7, with TRBD1 identical over 8 bases. V shed 0 bases, J shed 2 bases, and the junction held 4 bases outside the gene matches. The CDR3 covers 15 residues. Germline lookup yields CDR1 SGHRS and CDR2 YFSETQ. This CDR3 is CASSLGGTGAYEQYF. CDR3 in DNA: TGCGCCAGCAGCTTGGGCGGGACAGGAGCCTACGAGCAGTACTTC.

The chain couples TRBV4-3 to TRBJ2-7; 8 nucleotides match TRBD2. CDR1 and CDR2 (germline): LGHNA, YSLEER. CDR3 size: 13 residues. With V trimmed by 4 bases and J by 4 bases, 3 bases remained unmatched. The CDR3: CASSRGGGYEQYF. The CDR3 DNA reads as TGCGCCAGCAGCCGCGGCGGGGGGTACGAGCAGTACTTC.

The chain uses TRBV5-1 and TRBJ2-2; D uncertain. The V and J ends lost 0 bases and 0 bases respectively, with 6 bases between them. The CDR3 has 15 residues. CDR1 and CDR2 from the germline V gene are SGHRS and YFSETQ. CDR3 DNA sequence: TGCGCCAGCAGCTTGGGATGGGCGAACACCGGGGAGCTGTTTTTT. It specifies CASSLGWANTGELFF.

V gene TRBV27 combines with J gene TRBJ2-5, with 11 bases lining up with TRBD1. The CDR3 loop spans 15 amino acids. Germline CDR1 reads MNHEY; CDR2 reads SMNVEV (reference sequence). V gave up 5 bases and J gave up 7 bases; unmatched junction bases: 9. CDR3: CASSAGTGGLGTQYF. CDR3 nucleotides: TGTGCCAGCAGTGCCGGGACAGGGGGGTTGGGGACCCAGTACTTC.

The chain couples TRBV13 to TRBJ2-3; tentatively, D is TRBD1 (6 bases). CDR1 is PRHDT, CDR2 FYEKMQ, per germline (reference sequence). The CDR3 is 15 residues long. Trimming removed 1 base from V and 3 bases from J, with 11 bases in between. The CDR3 region is CASSLEQGWTDTQYF. The CDR3 bases are TGTGCCAGCAGCTTAGAACAGGGATGGACAGATACGCAGTATTTT.

V and J are TRBV27 and TRBJ1-5; no clear D gene. The V end was cut by 2 bases, the J end by 3 bases, with 14 bases between. Germline CDR1 reads MNHEY; CDR2 reads SMNVEV (reference sequence). CDR3 length: 16 residues. The CDR3 DNA follows: TGTGCCAGCAGTTTAAGTGGAAACACGGACAATCAGCCCCAGCATTTT. This translates into CASSLSGNTDNQPQHF.

The DNA of the CDR3 is TGTGCCAGCAGTCTCGGACAGTGGGGGTCCGAGCAGTACTTC. It encodes CASSLGQWGSEQYF. The V and J genes are TRBV28 and TRBJ2-7; TRBD1 is a possible D gene (6 bases). V shed 5 bases and J shed 6 bases, with 17 bases lying between them. Germline V gene sequence: CDR1 MDHEN, CDR2 SYDVKM. The CDR3 runs 14 residues.

V is TRBV5-1 and J is TRBJ2-3; D is possibly TRBD2 (5 bases). The CDR3 loop spans 16 amino acids. Germline CDR1 SGHRS, CDR2 YFSETQ. V was shortened by 3 bases and J by 2 bases, with 16 bases between the two germline ends. The CDR3 protein is CASSSVADWTTDTQYF. The DNA of the CDR3 is TGCGCCAGCAGCTCTGTGGCGGACTGGACCACAGATACGCAGTATTTT.

This clone has a single count. The chain carries TRBV5-1 and TRBJ2-2; D may be TRBD2 (6 bases). This CDR3 is built from 15 residues. Trimming stripped 7 bases from V and 5 bases from J, with 18 bases between. From germline, CDR1 is SGHRS and CDR2 YFSETQ. CDR3 sequence (DNA): TGCGCCAGCCGACCGACTTTAGCGGAGACCGGGGAGCTGTTTTTT. Its translation is CASRPTLAETGELFF.

J is TRBJ2-7 and V is TRBV5-1, with 10 nucleotides matching TRBD1. The V segment lost 5 bases and the J segment 7 bases; nucleotides outside the gene matches: 12. In germline, CDR1 is SGHRS, CDR2 YFSETQ. CDR3 length equals 15 residues. The CDR3 nucleotides read TGCGCCAGCAGTCGGTCCGGGACAGGGGTTGAAGAGCAGTACTTC. Residues: CASSRSGTGVEEQYF.

The rearrangement joins TRBV28 to TRBJ2-7; TRBD1 is a possible D gene (5 bases). Germline lookup yields CDR1 MDHEN and CDR2 SYDVKM. The V gene lost 5 bases and the J gene lost 7 bases, with 12 bases spanning the gap. The CDR3 has 12 amino acids. The DNA for the CDR3 is TGTGCCAGCAGTCAGACAGCCAGAGAGCAGTACTTC. Protein: CASSQTAREQYF.

The genes are TRBV20-1 and TRBJ2-7; D not resolved. Germline V lookup: CDR1 DFQATT, CDR2 SNEGSKA (reference sequence). V lost 3 bases, J lost 6 bases, and 9 bases lay in between. This CDR3 spans 11 amino acids. The CDR3 loop is CSARRQIEQYF. In DNA, the CDR3 is TGCAGTGCTAGGCGGCAGATCGAGCAGTACTTC.

CDR3 coding DNA: TGCAGTCTCGGAGACAATGAGCAGTTCTTC. Its translation is CSLGDNEQFF. The chain uses TRBV20-1 and TRBJ2-1; D unclear. The CDR3 contains 10 residues. V gave up 8 bases and J gave up 5 bases, with 7 bases separating them. Per the germline V gene, CDR1 is DFQATT and CDR2 is SNEGSKA (reference sequence).

The chain joins TRBV14 to TRBJ2-7; 9 nucleotides align to TRBD1. CDR1 is SGHDN, CDR2 FVKESK, per germline. This CDR3 has 17 residues. Trimming took 1 base from V and 1 from J; bases not matched to a gene: 8. The CDR3 protein is CASSQVWDRVVSYEQYF. CDR3 nucleotides: TGTGCCAGCAGCCAAGTTTGGGACAGGGTAGTGTCCTACGAGCAGTACTTC.

The CDR3 nucleotides are TGTGCCAGCAGGCTTACAGGGGGCTTCGGAAACACCATATATTTT. It codes for CASRLTGGFGNTIYF. This rearrangement joins TRBV6-1 to TRBJ1-3; the match to TRBD1 covers 9 bases. The V gene's germline CDR1 is MNHNS and CDR2 SASEGT. V lost 6 bases, J lost 4 bases, and 7 bases stayed unmatched. The CDR3 is made up of 15 amino acids.